These T cell receptor beta chains were read from a single sample in a study of shared clonotypes between healthy human individuals. The table came from immunoSEQ multiplex PCR; TCRdb's copy has only in-frame clones and leaves some out. Of roughly 2 million clones in the sample, around 96% were seen once. Sequencing was carried out using naive CD8+ T cells sorted from blood. The receptors come from a man between 18 and 35 years old in good health. Each CDR3 is given without its conserved first and last residue. D genes are given only for firm matches.

cdr3_length	v_call	j_call	d_call	cdr3_aa
13	TRBV9	TRBJ2-1	TRBD1	ASSFDRGGYNEQF
18	TRBV7-6	TRBJ2-1	NA	ASRLGGGNPESRSYNEQF
14	TRBV6-6	TRBJ1-5	NA	ATTTSPGAAAQPQH
12	TRBV30	TRBJ2-5	TRBD1	AWDGNTGGETQY
12	TRBV5-4	TRBJ1-1	NA	ASSDYTGNTEAF
14	TRBV9	TRBJ2-2	TRBD2	ASSFDSSGRTGELF
13	TRBV28	TRBJ2-3	TRBD2	ASSRRAGQTGTQY
12	TRBV30	TRBJ2-3	TRBD1	AWSRQGNTDTQY
11	TRBV12-5	TRBJ1-1	NA	ASGAAPNTEAF
12	TRBV9	TRBJ2-7	TRBD1	ASSLGDRGYEQY
16	TRBV7-9	TRBJ2-5	TRBD1	ASSLKEGGQGTRETQY
11	TRBV6-1	TRBJ2-7	NA	ASSDNLGYEQY
15	TRBV28	TRBJ1-1	NA	ASSFAAGQILNTEAF
12	TRBV27	TRBJ2-1	NA	ASSPTPPWHEQF
11	TRBV6-5	TRBJ1-6	NA	ASRPDQVSPLH
13	TRBV19	TRBJ1-5	TRBD1	ASSTWTGVNQPQH
11	TRBV7-8	TRBJ2-3	NA	ASSLAVSDTQY
13	TRBV9	TRBJ2-7	TRBD2	ASSVAGSGADEQY
12	TRBV7-6	TRBJ2-2	TRBD1	ASSWTGDTGELF
13	TRBV9	TRBJ1-3	NA	ASSVEGLSGNTIY
13	TRBV14	TRBJ2-1	TRBD1	ASSQAQGSLNEQF
12	TRBV9	TRBJ2-1	TRBD2	ASSGTSGKREQF
15	TRBV11-2	TRBJ1-5	NA	ASSLDEGGTGNQPQH
14	TRBV7-9	TRBJ2-3	TRBD2	ASSLGRLAGGDTQY
11	TRBV29-1	TRBJ2-3	NA	SVDGGATDTQY
13	TRBV4-1	TRBJ1-6	TRBD1	ASSQGTGAYSPLH
13	TRBV9	TRBJ2-1	TRBD2	ASSVASGGAGEQF
9	TRBV27	TRBJ2-7	NA	ASSQGAEQY
14	TRBV7-6	TRBJ1-1	TRBD1	ASSLAAGGGNTEAF
12	TRBV9	TRBJ2-7	NA	ASSSWGAGYEQY
12	TRBV4-1	TRBJ2-7	NA	ASSREGVSDEQY
14	TRBV28	TRBJ1-3	NA	ASSFGASTIGNTIY
12	TRBV15	TRBJ2-7	NA	ATSRAESSYEQY
13	TRBV15	TRBJ2-3	NA	ATSRGVGGTDTQY
11	TRBV27	TRBJ1-2	TRBD1	ASSPGQTYGYT
14	TRBV6-1	TRBJ2-3	NA	ASSEFARASTDTQY
14	TRBV4-2	TRBJ2-5	TRBD2	ASSQDSSGGQETQY
14	TRBV4-1	TRBJ2-7	NA	ASSQAIAGARYEQY
12	TRBV5-4	TRBJ1-6	NA	ASSLNEVAEPLH
15	TRBV10-3	TRBJ1-2	TRBD1	AISDQGQGLSLRGYT
10	TRBV11-3	TRBJ1-1	NA	ASSQSGSEAF
12	TRBV7-9	TRBJ2-3	NA	ASSFVHSTDTQY
10	TRBV9	TRBJ1-3	NA	ASSVAGDTIY
13	TRBV15	TRBJ1-1	TRBD1	ATSRDRGVTTEAF
11	TRBV2	TRBJ2-7	NA	ARRRDASYEQY
12	TRBV4-1	TRBJ1-1	NA	ASSQELGNTEAF
13	TRBV9	TRBJ1-1	TRBD1	ASSVEGQGGTEAF
13	TRBV7-3	TRBJ2-1	TRBD2	ASSLRGLDYNEQF
12	TRBV19	TRBJ1-1	NA	ASQKGEWNTEAF
12	TRBV5-1	TRBJ2-2	NA	ASSSDSLTGELF